Shown below are 9 T cell receptor beta chains from a single sample sequenced in a study of blood T cell repertoires in COVID-19. TCRdb keeps only in-frame clones here, not all; method: immunoSEQ multiplex PCR. The data show 140,000 to 150,000 clones, with 85% to 90% seen just once and 1% to 1.5% held by the top ten. What was sequenced was PBMCs or T cells enriched from blood (not recorded which). Every receptor here comes from a woman aged 30 to 39 with acute COVID-19.

This chain uses TRBV5-1 with TRBJ1-1; the D is unclear. The CDR3 has 14 residues. V was clipped by 4 bases and J by 4 bases, with 14 bases between them. The germline V gene encodes CDR1 SGHRS and CDR2 YFSETQ. The CDR3 region is CASSEESVGTEAFF. CDR3 coding DNA: TGCGCCAGCAGCGAGGAGTCGGTGGGCACTGAAGCTTTCTTT.

This chain joins TRBV2 and TRBJ2-4, with 9 positions matching TRBD2. CDR3 length: 14 residues. The V gene's germline CDR1 is SNHLY and CDR2 FYNNEI. V shed 2 bases, J shed 12 bases, and the junction held 8 bases outside the gene matches. This CDR3 is CASSESSGIVPQYF. CDR3 sequence (DNA): TGTGCCAGCAGTGAATCTAGCGGGATCGTTCCTCAGTACTTC. The full variable domain, completed using reference TRBV2 and TRBJ2-4, is EPEVTQTPSHQVTQMGQEVILRCVPISNHLYFYWYRQILGQKVEFLVSFYNNEISEKSEIFDDQFSVERPDGSNFTLKIRSTKLEDSAMYFCASSESSGIVPQYFGAGTRLSVL.

V is TRBV7-3 and J is TRBJ2-7, with TRBD2 matching over 7 bases. The CDR3 contains 13 residues. V lost 3 bases and J lost 4; bases outside the gene matches: 3. The germline gives CDR1 SGHTA, CDR2 FQGTGA. The CDR3 DNA reads TGTGCCAGCAGCTTTGGAGCGGGATACGAGCAGTACTTC. Translating it yields CASSFGAGYEQYF.

This clone was detected only a few times. The rearrangement joins TRBV6-4 to TRBJ2-2; D is uncertain. Germline-derived CDR1 and CDR2 are MRHNA and SNTAGT. Trimming took off 6 bases at V and 5 bases at J, with 7 bases between the two ends. CDR3 length: 12 amino acids. The CDR3 region has the DNA TGTGCCAGCAGCAAGGAGACCGGGGAGCTGTTTTTT. Residues: CASSKETGELFF.

V gene TRBV28 combines with J gene TRBJ1-1; D not certain. Germline V CDR1 and CDR2: MDHEN, SYDVKM. There are 15 residues in the CDR3. Trimming stripped 7 bases from V and 8 bases from J, with 23 bases between. This CDR3 reads CASTSLLERSLEAFF. The CDR3 DNA follows: TGTGCCAGCACTTCCCTCCTAGAGAGGTCTCTAGAAGCTTTCTTT.

The table lists this clone with a few counts. The gene calls are TRBV2 and TRBJ2-1, with unresolved D. Trimming removed 6 bases from V and 9 bases from J, with 12 bases in between. The CDR3 is made up of 12 amino acids. CDR1 and CDR2 (germline): SNHLY, FYNNEI. This chain's CDR3 is CASSGYRVEQFF. The CDR3 DNA reads as TGTGCCAGCAGCGGGTATCGGGTTGAGCAGTTCTTC.

The CDR3 bases are TGCAGCGTTGTGGGGCTAGCGGGGCCCTACGAGCAGTACTTC. The encoded protein is CSVVGLAGPYEQYF. The chain employs TRBV29-1 and TRBJ2-7, with 9 bases identical to TRBD2. Germline V gene lookup returns CDR1 SQVTM and CDR2 ANQGSEA. V was clipped by 4 bases and J by 2 bases; unmatched bases: 6. The CDR3 totals 14 residues.

The DNA of the CDR3 is TGCGCCAGCAGTCGATTACAGGGAGAAGAGCAGTACTTC. Its translation is CASSRLQGEEQYF. V usage is TRBV4-1 and J usage is TRBJ2-7, with D possibly matching TRBD1 (6 bases). The germline V gene encodes CDR1 MGHRA and CDR2 YSYEKL. The V end was cut by 6 bases, the J end by 7 bases, with 16 bases between. The CDR3 covers 13 residues.

This chain uses TRBV6-2 or TRBV6-3 with TRBJ2-1; 9 bases agree with TRBD2. CDR3 length: 15 amino acids. The V segment lost 3 bases and the J segment 3 bases; nucleotides outside the gene matches: 3. Germline lookup yields CDR1 MNHEY and CDR2 SVGEGT. The CDR3 spells CASSYLAGSYNEQFF. CDR3 nucleotides: TGTGCCAGCAGTTATCTAGCGGGAAGCTACAATGAGCAGTTCTTC.